The next 28 T cell receptor beta chains were all read from a single sample in a study of blood T cells in healthy people across ages. The second PCR ran about 6 to 12 cycles with a sample-barcoded 5' primer and J-beta primers. Via MiXCR, TCRdb re-called the 5' RACE reads, giving one row per CDR3 protein. The sample includes around 1.1 million distinct CDR3 sequences, less than 45% of them seen just once. Sequenced: blood. The receptors derive from a man between 18 and 29 years old in good health.

The chain uses TRBV7-2 and TRBJ2-7; D uncertain. Trimming cost V 4 bases and J 0 bases, with 13 bases left between them. The CDR3 sequence is 15 residues long. The germline V gene has CDR1 SGHTA and CDR2 FQGNSA. This CDR3 is CASSSPGATSYEQYF. CDR3 bases: TGTGCCAGCAGCTCCCCCGGCGCGACCTCCTACGAGCAGTACTTC.

This sequence joins TRBV6-5 and TRBJ2-3; TRBD1 agrees at 7 bases. The CDR3 sequence is 16 residues long. The V segment lost 7 bases and the J segment 4 bases; nucleotides outside the gene matches: 14. Germline V gene sequence: CDR1 MNHEY, CDR2 SVGAGI. The CDR3 DNA follows: TGTGCCAGCAATACAAAAGGGGGCCTAGGCGCAGATACGCAGTATTTT. Translation: CASNTKGGLGADTQYF.

V and J are TRBV29-1 and TRBJ2-1; 8 bases map to TRBD1. This CDR3 has 18 residues. J was trimmed by 5 bases and V by 5 bases; bases with no gene match: 20. Germline lookup yields CDR1 SQVTM and CDR2 ANQGSEA. CDR3 nucleotides: TGCAGCGTTCCGGAACAGGGGGTGCCCGGCTGGGTTGACAATGAGCAGTTCTTC. Translating gives CSVPEQGVPGWVDNEQFF.

In this sample, this clonotype turned up a few times. The chain uses TRBV4-3 and TRBJ1-5; D is possibly TRBD1 (5 bases). Trimming stripped 1 base from V and 7 bases from J, with 14 bases between. Germline V gene lookup returns CDR1 LGHNA and CDR2 YSLEER. CDR3 size: 15 residues. CDR3 nucleotides: TGCGCCAGCAGCCAAGTTTCCGGGGACGACCAGCCCCAGCATTTT. The encoded protein is CASSQVSGDDQPQHF.

The rearrangement joins TRBV5-1 to TRBJ1-5; TRBD1 matches at 7 bases. The CDR3 has 15 residues. Trimming removed 4 bases from V and 7 bases from J; junction bases left unmatched: 11. CDR1 is SGHRS, CDR2 YFSETQ, per germline. The CDR3 here is CASSPDQGGGQPQHF. The DNA of the CDR3 is TGCGCCAGCAGCCCGGATCAGGGGGGCGGGCAGCCCCAGCATTTT.

The chain combines TRBV25-1 with TRBJ1-1, with TRBD1 identical over 7 bases. Germline V gene lookup returns CDR1 MGHDK and CDR2 SYGVNS. Trimming at V came to 1 base and at J to 7 bases, leaving 3 bases not matched to a gene. CDR3 length equals 13 residues. CDR3 region: CASSEFGTVEAFF. The DNA for the CDR3 is TGTGCCAGCAGTGAATTTGGGACAGTTGAAGCTTTCTTT.

This chain connects TRBV6-5 to TRBJ1-6; the D is unclear. This CDR3 contains 13 residues. The germline V and J ends were trimmed by 0 bases and 10 bases, with 7 bases remaining between them. Germline lookup yields CDR1 MNHEY and CDR2 SVGAGI. For the CDR3, the DNA is TGTGCCAGCAGTTACTCGCTAAACTCACCCCTCCACTTT. This sequence encodes CASSYSLNSPLHF.

This clonotype was recorded a few times. This rearrangement joins TRBV12-3 or TRBV12-4 to TRBJ1-5, with 9 bases matching TRBD1. The CDR3 extends over 13 amino acids. Trimming at V came to 7 bases and at J to 4 bases, leaving 2 bases not matched to a gene. The CDR3 DNA reads TGTGCCAGCACCGGGACAGGGAATCAGCCCCAGCATTTT. Its translation is CASTGTGNQPQHF.

This chain joins TRBV4-2 and TRBJ2-7; 9 bases line up with TRBD1. The J segment lost 1 base and the V segment lost 5 bases, leaving 3 bases of the junction unmatched. Per germline, CDR1 LGHNA and CDR2 YNFKEQ. The CDR3 has 14 amino acids. Written as DNA, the CDR3 is TGTGCCAGCAGCACAGGGGGCATTTCCTACGAGCAGTACTTC. This translates into CASSTGGISYEQYF.

The chain is built from TRBV4-3 and TRBJ2-1; possibly TRBD1 or TRBD2 for D (5 bases each). Germline CDR1 is LGHNA and CDR2 is YSLEER. The CDR3 has 12 amino acids. Trimming took off 0 bases at V and 15 bases at J, with 12 bases between the two ends. The DNA of the CDR3 is TGCGCCAGCAGCCAAGATCTGGGACCAGTGTTCTTC. Translation gives CASSQDLGPVFF.

This chain joins TRBV5-6 and TRBJ1-1; D remains unclear. Trimming cost V 3 bases and J 1 base, with 4 bases left between them. This CDR3 contains 12 residues. Germline lookup yields CDR1 SGHDT and CDR2 YYEEEE. For the CDR3, the DNA is TGTGCCAGCAGCTGGTGGAACACTGAAGCTTTCTTT. This translates into CASSWWNTEAFF.

The rearrangement joins TRBV20-1 to TRBJ2-3, with D perhaps matching TRBD1 or TRBD2 (5 bases each). The CDR3 extends over 15 amino acids. Germline loops: CDR1 DFQATT, CDR2 SNEGSKA (reference sequence). V dropped 5 bases and J dropped 8 bases, with 23 bases sitting between them. CDR3 in DNA: TGCAGTGCTGTGCTGAGGGGCCCCGTCGAAGGTACGCAGTATTTT. This translates into CSAVLRGPVEGTQYF.

V usage is TRBV20-1 and J usage is TRBJ1-2; possibly TRBD1 for D (5 bases). Trimming shortened V by 1 base and J by 4 bases, and 13 bases separated the two germline ends. Germline V CDR1 and CDR2: DFQATT, SNEGSKA (reference sequence). CDR3 length: 14 amino acids. Written as DNA, the CDR3 is TGCAGTGCTAGAGGGGAGGGGACTGTCTATGGCTACACCTTC. As protein: CSARGEGTVYGYTF.

The V call is TRBV9, the J call TRBJ1-1; D possibly corresponds to TRBD1 (5 bases). The germline CDR1 and CDR2 sequences are SGDLS and YYNGEE. Deletions cut 4 bases from V and 8 bases from J, with 15 bases between. The CDR3 covers 13 residues. The CDR3 DNA reads TGTGCCAGCAGCACTTGGGACGGGACCGAAGCTTTCTTT. Residues: CASSTWDGTEAFF. Based on the CDR3 plus reference TRBV9 and TRBJ1-1, the full variable domain is DSGVTQTPKHLITATGQRVTLRCSPRSGDLSVYWYQQSLDQGLQFLIQYYNGEERAKGNILERFSAQQFPDLHSELNLSSLELGDSALYFCASSTWDGTEAFFGQGTRLTVV.

This clonotype was seen more than once but under ten times. The chain couples TRBV12-3 or TRBV12-4 to TRBJ2-3; the D gene could be TRBD1 or TRBD2 (5 bases each). V gave up 7 bases and J gave up 4 bases, with 15 bases separating them. The CDR3 runs to 14 residues. The CDR3 sequence is CASTPPGSPDTQYF. The CDR3 coding sequence is TGTGCCAGCACCCCGCCAGGGAGCCCAGATACGCAGTATTTT.

The V and J genes are TRBV6-2 or TRBV6-3 and TRBJ2-3, with TRBD2 matching over 11 bases. Germline CDR1 is MNHEY and CDR2 is SVGEGT. V shed 2 bases, J shed 2 bases, and the junction held 6 bases outside the gene matches. The CDR3 contains 17 residues. In DNA, the CDR3 is TGTGCCAGCAGTTACCAGGGACTAGCGGCGTACACAGATACGCAGTATTTT. Translation: CASSYQGLAAYTDTQYF.

The rearrangement links TRBV7-2 to TRBJ1-2; D remains ambiguous. The CDR3 length is 15 residues. Trimming pared 4 bases from V and 4 bases from J, leaving 16 bases between. The germline CDR1 and CDR2 sequences are SGHTA and FQGNSA. CDR3 in amino acids: CASSSFTLTAYGYTF. DNA of the CDR3: TGTGCCAGCAGCTCATTTACACTTACGGCCTATGGCTACACCTTC.

The DNA for the CDR3 is TGTGCCATCAGTGCCGGACTCTCTAGCACAGATACGCAGTATTTT. Its protein product is CAISAGLSSTDTQYF. The V call is TRBV10-3, the J call TRBJ2-3; D might be TRBD2 (5 bases). This CDR3 comprises 15 residues. Germline CDR1 reads ENHRY; CDR2 reads SYGVKD. V was cut by 4 bases and J by 0 bases, with 11 bases left in between.

The chain joins TRBV13 to TRBJ2-5; 9 nucleotides align to TRBD1. The last part of the DNA fits TRBJ2-1 better; the J call may be wrong. Per the germline V gene, CDR1 is PRHDT and CDR2 is FYEKMQ (reference sequence). The CDR3 sequence is 14 residues long. In DNA form, the CDR3 reads TGTGCCAGCAGCTACGGGGACAGGGCAGAGACCCAGTTCTTC. This codes for CASSYGDRAETQFF.

V gene TRBV6-2 or TRBV6-3 combines with J gene TRBJ2-7; D call uncertain. The CDR3 covers 16 residues. Germline V gene data show CDR1 as MNHEY and CDR2 as SVGEGT. Trimming removed 2 bases from V and 1 base from J, with 15 bases in between. The CDR3 loop reads CASSYRVRRTSYEQYF. The CDR3 DNA is TGTGCCAGCAGTTACCGCGTGAGGAGAACTTCCTACGAGCAGTACTTC.

A note on this clonotype: This may arise from a read error, as a much more abundant clone is one base away. V and J are TRBV4-3 and TRBJ1-2; tentative D call: TRBD1 (6 bases). Germline V CDR1 and CDR2: LGHNA, YSLEER. Trimming stripped 0 bases from V and 1 base from J, with 12 bases between. The CDR3 covers 16 residues. The CDR3 nucleotides are TGCGCCAGCAGCCAAGAGGGGGCAATGAATAACTATGGCTACACCTTC. Protein product: CASSQEGAMNNYGYTF.

This sequence joins TRBV6-5 and TRBJ2-1; D is ambiguous. Trimming took 6 bases from V and 1 from J, leaving 13 bases between them. The CDR3 covers 15 residues. Germline V gene data show CDR1 as MNHEY and CDR2 as SVGAGI. The CDR3 sequence: CASSLSVGSYNEQFF. CDR3 DNA sequence: TGTGCCAGCAGCCTAAGCGTTGGGTCCTACAATGAGCAGTTCTTC.

The table lists this clonotype with a few counts. The DNA of the CDR3 is TGTGCCATCAGGCCAACCGGGACAGGATATGGCTACACCTTC. This translates into CAIRPTGTGYGYTF. J is TRBJ1-2 and V is TRBV10-3, with 8 nucleotides matching TRBD1. CDR1 and CDR2 (germline): ENHRY, SYGVKD. The junction had 8 bases not matched to a gene; V was cut back by 6 bases and J by 5 bases. The CDR3 runs 14 residues.

In its sample, this clonotype was seen a few times. The chain uses TRBV5-1 and TRBJ2-2; no definite D call. The germline gives CDR1 SGHRS, CDR2 YFSETQ. This CDR3 comprises 14 residues. V lost 4 bases, J lost 4 bases, and 11 bases lay in between. The CDR3 DNA sequence: TGCGCCAGCAGCCCCCGGGTGAGCACCGGGGAGCTGTTTTTT. Encoded protein: CASSPRVSTGELFF.

This clonotype has only one observation. The chain links TRBV7-9 to TRBJ2-1; TRBD1 might be the D (6 bases). Germline CDR1 reads SEHNR; CDR2 reads FQNEAQ (reference sequence). CDR3 length equals 14 residues. The ends were cut back, 3 bases at V and 4 bases at J, with 10 bases in the middle. The DNA of the CDR3 is TGTGCCAGCAGCTTTGTACAGGGTTACAATGAGCAGTTCTTC. Encoded protein: CASSFVQGYNEQFF.

With regard to this clonotype: The junction shows a germline mismatch at one end, possibly a read error. The J gene is TRBJ1-4, the V gene TRBV4-3; unclear D gene. Germline loops: CDR1 LGHNA, CDR2 YSLEER. The CDR3 totals 18 residues. The CDR3 DNA sequence: TGCGCCGGCAGCCAAGAATTACTCACGGAGAACACTAATGAAAAACTGTTTTTT. Amino acid sequence: CAGSQELLTENTNEKLFF.

This clonotype was counted once. This rearrangement joins TRBV19 to TRBJ1-4; D is perhaps TRBD1 (5 bases). CDR1 and CDR2 from the germline V gene are LNHDA and SQIVND (reference sequence). The V and J ends lost 6 bases and 2 bases respectively, with 16 bases between them. This CDR3 comprises 16 residues. CDR3 sequence: CASRTTDRATNEKLFF. CDR3 bases: TGTGCCAGTAGGACTACCGACAGAGCGACTAATGAAAAACTGTTTTTT.

This clonotype turned up a few times. The chain combines TRBV6-2 or TRBV6-3 with TRBJ1-2, with D unresolved. Germline CDR1 is MNHEY and CDR2 is SVGEGT. The CDR3 extends over 16 amino acids. The V and J ends lost 0 bases and 0 bases respectively, with 11 bases between them. The CDR3 DNA is TGTGCCAGCAGTTACTCGGAGGTTAGATCTAACTATGGCTACACCTTC. Its translation: CASSYSEVRSNYGYTF.